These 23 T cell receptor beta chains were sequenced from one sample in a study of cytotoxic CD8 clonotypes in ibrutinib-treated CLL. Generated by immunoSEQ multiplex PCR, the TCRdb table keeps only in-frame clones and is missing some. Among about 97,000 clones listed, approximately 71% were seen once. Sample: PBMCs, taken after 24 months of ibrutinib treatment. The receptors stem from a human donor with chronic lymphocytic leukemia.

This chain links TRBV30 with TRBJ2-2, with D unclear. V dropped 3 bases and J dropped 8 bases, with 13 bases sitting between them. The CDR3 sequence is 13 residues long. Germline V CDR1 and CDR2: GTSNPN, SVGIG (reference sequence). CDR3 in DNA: TGTGCCTGGAGAGTAGATCGTGTAGGGGAGCTGTTTTTT. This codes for CAWRVDRVGELFF. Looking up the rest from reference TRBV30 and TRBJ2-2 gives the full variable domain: SQTIHQWPATLVQPVGSPLSLECTVEGTSNPNLYWYRQAAGRGLQLLFYSVGIGQISSEVPQNLSASRPQDRQFILSSKKLLLSDSGFYLCAWRVDRVGELFFGEGSRLTVL.

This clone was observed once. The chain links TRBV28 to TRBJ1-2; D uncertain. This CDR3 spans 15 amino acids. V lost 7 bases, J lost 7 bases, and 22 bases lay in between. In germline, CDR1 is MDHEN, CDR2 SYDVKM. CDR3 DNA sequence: TGTGCCAGCATTGATCTCGCTGTCGGTGTAGGTGGCTACACCTTC. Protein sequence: CASIDLAVGVGGYTF.

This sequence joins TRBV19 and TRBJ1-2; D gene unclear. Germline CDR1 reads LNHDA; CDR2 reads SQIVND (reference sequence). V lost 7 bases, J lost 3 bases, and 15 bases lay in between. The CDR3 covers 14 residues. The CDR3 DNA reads TGTGCCAGTACGTTAAAAATCGGGGACTATGGCTACACCTTC. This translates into CASTLKIGDYGYTF.

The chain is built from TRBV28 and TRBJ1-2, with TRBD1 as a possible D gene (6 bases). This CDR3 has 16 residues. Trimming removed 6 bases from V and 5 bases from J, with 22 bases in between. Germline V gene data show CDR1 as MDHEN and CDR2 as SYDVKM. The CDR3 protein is CASSPPHNRAGYGYTF. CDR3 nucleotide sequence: TGTGCCAGCAGCCCACCACATAACAGGGCTGGATATGGCTACACCTTC.

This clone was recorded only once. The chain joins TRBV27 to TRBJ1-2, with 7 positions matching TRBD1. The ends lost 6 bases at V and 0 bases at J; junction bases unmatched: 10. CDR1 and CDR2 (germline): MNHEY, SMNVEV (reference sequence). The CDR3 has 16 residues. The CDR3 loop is CASSAYGQATNYGYTF. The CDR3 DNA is TGTGCCAGCAGCGCCTACGGACAGGCAACTAACTATGGCTACACCTTC.

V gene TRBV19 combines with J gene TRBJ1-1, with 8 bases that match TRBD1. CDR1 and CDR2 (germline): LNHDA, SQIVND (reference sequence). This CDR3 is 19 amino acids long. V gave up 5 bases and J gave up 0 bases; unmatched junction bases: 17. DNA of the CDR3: TGTGCCAGTAGTCCAAGTGATAGGGTGGACAGGGTGATGAACACTGAAGCTTTCTTT. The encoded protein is CASSPSDRVDRVMNTEAFF.

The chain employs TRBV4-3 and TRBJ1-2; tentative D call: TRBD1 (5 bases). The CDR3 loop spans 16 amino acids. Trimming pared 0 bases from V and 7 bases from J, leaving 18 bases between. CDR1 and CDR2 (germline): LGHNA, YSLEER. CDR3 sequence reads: CASSQDRGSTGAGYTF. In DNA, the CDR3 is TGCGCCAGCAGCCAAGATCGCGGGAGCACCGGGGCTGGCTACACCTTC.

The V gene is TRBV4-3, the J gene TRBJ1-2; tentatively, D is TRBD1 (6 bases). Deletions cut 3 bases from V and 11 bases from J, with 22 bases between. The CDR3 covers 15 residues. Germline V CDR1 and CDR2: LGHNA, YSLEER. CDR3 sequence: CASSQGQGNNLLYTF. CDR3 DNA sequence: TGCGCCAGCAGCCAGGGACAAGGAAATAATTTACTTTACACCTTC.

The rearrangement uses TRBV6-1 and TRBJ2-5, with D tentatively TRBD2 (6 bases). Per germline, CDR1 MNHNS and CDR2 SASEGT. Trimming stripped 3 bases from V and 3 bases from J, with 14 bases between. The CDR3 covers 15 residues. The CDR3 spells CASSELGTLKETQYF. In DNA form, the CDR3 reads TGTGCCAGCAGTGAGCTAGGGACTTTAAAAGAGACCCAGTACTTC.

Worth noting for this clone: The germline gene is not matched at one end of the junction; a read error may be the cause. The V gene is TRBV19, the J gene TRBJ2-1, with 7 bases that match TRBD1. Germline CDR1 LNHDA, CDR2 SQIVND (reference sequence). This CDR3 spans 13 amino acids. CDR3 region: CASSGPLQGVLIF. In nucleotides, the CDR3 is TGTGCCAGTAGTGGCCCCCTCCAGGGGGTTTTGATCTTC.

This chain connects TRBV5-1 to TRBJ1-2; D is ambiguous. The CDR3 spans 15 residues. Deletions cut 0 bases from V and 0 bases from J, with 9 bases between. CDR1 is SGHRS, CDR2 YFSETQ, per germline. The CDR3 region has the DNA TGCGCCAGCAGCTTGGGGCAGTTCTCTAACTATGGCTACACCTTC. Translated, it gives CASSLGQFSNYGYTF.

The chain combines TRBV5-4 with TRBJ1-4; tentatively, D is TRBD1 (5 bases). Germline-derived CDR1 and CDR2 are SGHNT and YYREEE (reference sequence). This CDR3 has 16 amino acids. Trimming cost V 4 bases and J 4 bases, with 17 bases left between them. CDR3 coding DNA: TGTGCCAGCAGCCTCCAGGGCCCCGGAGGTAATGAAAAACTGTTTTTT. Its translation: CASSLQGPGGNEKLFF. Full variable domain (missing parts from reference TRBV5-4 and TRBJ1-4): ETGVTQSPTHLIKTRGQQVTLRCSSQSGHNTVSWYQQALGQGPQFIFQYYREEENGRGNFPPRFSGLQFPNYSSELNVNALELDDSALYLCASSLQGPGGNEKLFFGSGTQLSVL.

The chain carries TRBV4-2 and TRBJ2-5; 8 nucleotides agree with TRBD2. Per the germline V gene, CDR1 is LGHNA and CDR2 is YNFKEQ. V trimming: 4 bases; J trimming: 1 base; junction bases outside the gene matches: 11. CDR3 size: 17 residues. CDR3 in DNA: TGTGCCAGCAGCCCCCGGGGGGGGCGGGGCTTCCAAGAGACCCAGTACTTC. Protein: CASSPRGGRGFQETQYF.

CDR3 sequence (DNA): TGTGCCAGCGGCCCAGGAGGGGGGTATTTCTATGGCTACACCTTC. Its protein is CASGPGGGYFYGYTF. This rearrangement joins TRBV27 to TRBJ1-2; possible D gene TRBD1, 6 bases. This CDR3 contains 15 residues. Germline V gene data show CDR1 as MNHEY and CDR2 as SMNVEV (reference sequence). V dropped 8 bases and J dropped 4 bases, with 20 bases sitting between them.

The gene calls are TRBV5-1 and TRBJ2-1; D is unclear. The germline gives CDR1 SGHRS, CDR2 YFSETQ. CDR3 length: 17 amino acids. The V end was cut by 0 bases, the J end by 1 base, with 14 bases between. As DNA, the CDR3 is TGCGCCAGCAGCTTGGTCGTGACGGTCTCATCCTACAATGAGCAGTTCTTC. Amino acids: CASSLVVTVSSYNEQFF. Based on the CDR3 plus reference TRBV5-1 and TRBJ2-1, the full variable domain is KAGVTQTPRYLIKTRGQQVTLSCSPISGHRSVSWYQQTPGQGLQFLFEYFSETQRNKGNFPGRFSGRQFSNSRSEMNVSTLELGDSALYLCASSLVVTVSSYNEQFFGPGTRLTVL.

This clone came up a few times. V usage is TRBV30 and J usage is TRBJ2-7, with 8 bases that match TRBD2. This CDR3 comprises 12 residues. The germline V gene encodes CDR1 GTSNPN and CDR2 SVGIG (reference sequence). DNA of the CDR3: TGTGCGCGGCGGGGGGACTCCTACGAGCAGTACTTC. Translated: CARRGDSYEQYF.

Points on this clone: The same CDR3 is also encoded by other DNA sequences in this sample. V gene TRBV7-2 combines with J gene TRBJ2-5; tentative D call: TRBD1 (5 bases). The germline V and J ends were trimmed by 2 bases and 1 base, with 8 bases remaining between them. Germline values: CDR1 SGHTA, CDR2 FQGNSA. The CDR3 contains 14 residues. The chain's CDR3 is CASSLSRGQETQYF. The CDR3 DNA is TGTGCCAGCAGCTTAAGTAGGGGCCAAGAGACCCAGTACTTC.

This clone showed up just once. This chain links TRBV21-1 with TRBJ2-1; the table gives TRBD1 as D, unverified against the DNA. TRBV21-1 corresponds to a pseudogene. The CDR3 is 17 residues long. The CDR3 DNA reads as TGTGCCAGCAGCAAAGTTGGGGACAGACCCGCCTACAATGAGCAGTTCTTC. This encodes CASSKVGDRPAYNEQFF.

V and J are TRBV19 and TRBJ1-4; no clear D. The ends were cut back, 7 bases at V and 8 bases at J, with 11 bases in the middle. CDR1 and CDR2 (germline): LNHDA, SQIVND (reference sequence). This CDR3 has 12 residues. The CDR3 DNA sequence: TGTGCCAGTACCCGGACGGGGGAAAAACTGTTTTTT. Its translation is CASTRTGEKLFF.

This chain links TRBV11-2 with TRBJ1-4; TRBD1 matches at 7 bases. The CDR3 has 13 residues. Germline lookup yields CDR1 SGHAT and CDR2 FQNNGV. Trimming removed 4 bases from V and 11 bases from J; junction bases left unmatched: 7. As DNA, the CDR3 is TGTGCCAGCAGCTCCGTGGACAGGAACAAACTGTTTTTT. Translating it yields CASSSVDRNKLFF. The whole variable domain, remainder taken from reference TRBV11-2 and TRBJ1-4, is EAGVAQSPRYKIIEKRQSVAFWCNPISGHATLYWYQQILGQGPKLLIQFQNNGVVDDSQLPKDRFSAERLKGVDSTLKIQPAKLEDSAVYLCASSSVDRNKLFFGSGTQLSVL.

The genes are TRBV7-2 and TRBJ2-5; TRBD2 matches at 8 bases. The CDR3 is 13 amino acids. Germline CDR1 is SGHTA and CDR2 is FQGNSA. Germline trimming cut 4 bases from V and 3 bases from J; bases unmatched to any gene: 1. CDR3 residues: CASSSLAEETQYF. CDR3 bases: TGTGCCAGCAGCTCACTAGCGGAAGAGACCCAGTACTTC. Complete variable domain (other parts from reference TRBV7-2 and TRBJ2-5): GAGVSQSPSNKVTEKGKDVELRCDPISGHTALYWYRQSLGQGLEFLIYFQGNSAPDKSGLPSDRFSAERTGGSVSTLTIQRTQQEDSAVYLCASSSLAEETQYFGPGTRLLVL.

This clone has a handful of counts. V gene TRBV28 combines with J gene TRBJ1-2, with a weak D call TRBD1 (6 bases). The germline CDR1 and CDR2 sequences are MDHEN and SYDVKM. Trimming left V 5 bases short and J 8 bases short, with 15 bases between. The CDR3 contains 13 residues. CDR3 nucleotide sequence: TGTGCCAGCAGTCCTACAGGGCCTAGCGGCTACACCTTC. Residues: CASSPTGPSGYTF.

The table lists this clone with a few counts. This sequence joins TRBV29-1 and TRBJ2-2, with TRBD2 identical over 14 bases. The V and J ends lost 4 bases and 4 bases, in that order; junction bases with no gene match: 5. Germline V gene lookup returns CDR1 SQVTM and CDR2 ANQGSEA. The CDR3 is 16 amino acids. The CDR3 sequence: CSVAGLAGVITGELFF. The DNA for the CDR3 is TGCAGCGTTGCGGGACTAGCGGGAGTGATCACCGGGGAGCTGTTTTTT.